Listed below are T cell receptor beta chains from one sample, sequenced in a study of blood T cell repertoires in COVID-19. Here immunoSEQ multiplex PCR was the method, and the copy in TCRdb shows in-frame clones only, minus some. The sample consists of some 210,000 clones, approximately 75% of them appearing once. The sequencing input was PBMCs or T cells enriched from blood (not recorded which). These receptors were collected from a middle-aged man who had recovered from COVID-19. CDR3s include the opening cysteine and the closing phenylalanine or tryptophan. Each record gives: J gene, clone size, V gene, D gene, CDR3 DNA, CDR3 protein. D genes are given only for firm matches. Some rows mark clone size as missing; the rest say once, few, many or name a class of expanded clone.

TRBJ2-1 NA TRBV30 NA TGTGCCTGGGGTCTGCAGGGGGCGGGGGCGTCCCCGCCGTTCTTC CAWGLQGAGASPPFF
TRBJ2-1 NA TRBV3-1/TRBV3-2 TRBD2 TGTGCCAGCAGCCAGGGGCGGGAGCCCCTCGATGAGCAGTTCTTC CASSQGREPLDEQFF
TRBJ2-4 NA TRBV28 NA TGTGCCAGCAGTCTCGGGAACATTCAGTACTTC CASSLGNIQYF
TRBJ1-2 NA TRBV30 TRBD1 TGTGCCTGGAGTGGGGACAGGGGCTACACCTTC CAWSGDRGYTF
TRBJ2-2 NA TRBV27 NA TGTGCCAGCACAAAAAACAGGGCTTTAGGTACCGGGGAGCTGTTTTTT CASTKNRALGTGELFF
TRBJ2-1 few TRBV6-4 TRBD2 TGTGCCAGCAGTGACTCGCGGGGGGGCTACAATGAGCAGTTCTTC CASSDSRGGYNEQFF
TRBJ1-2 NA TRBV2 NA TGTGCCAGCAGTGAACGGTTCGGGGAAGGCTACACCTTC CASSERFGEGYTF
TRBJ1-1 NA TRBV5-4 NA TGTGCCAGCACCGCGGGAAGGGAGGGGGGCCAGACTGAAGCTTTCTTT CASTAGREGGQTEAFF
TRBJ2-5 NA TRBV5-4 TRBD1 TGTGCCAGCAGCCCCAATACAGGGACAGCCAACCAAGAGACCCAGTACTTC CASSPNTGTANQETQYF
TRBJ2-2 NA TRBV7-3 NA TGTGCCAGCAGCCGGGGTGGGAGGGAGCTGTTTTTT CASSRGGRELFF
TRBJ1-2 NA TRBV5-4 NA TGTGCCAGCAGCTTGGGAGACAGTCACACCGGCTACACCTTC CASSLGDSHTGYTF
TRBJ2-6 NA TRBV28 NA TGTGCCAGCAGTTTAAGAGGGTCTGGGGCCAACGTCCTGACTTTC CASSLRGSGANVLTF
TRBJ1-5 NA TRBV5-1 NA TGCGCCAGCAGCTTGGAAGGAGGGGGCAATCAGCCCCAGCATTTT CASSLEGGGNQPQHF
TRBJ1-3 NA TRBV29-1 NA TGCAGCGTTCTGTTCTCTGGAAACACCATATATTTT CSVLFSGNTIYF
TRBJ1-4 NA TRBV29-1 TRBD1 TGCAGCACCTCTGGACAGGGTGAAAAACTGTTTTTT CSTSGQGEKLFF
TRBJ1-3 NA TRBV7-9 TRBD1 TGTGCCAGCAGCCTGGGACAGAACTCTGGAAACACCATATATTTT CASSLGQNSGNTIYF
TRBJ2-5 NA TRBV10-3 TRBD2 TGTGCCATCAGTGAGGTAGGACTAGCGGGGAAAGAGACCCAGTACTTC CAISEVGLAGKETQYF
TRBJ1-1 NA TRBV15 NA TGTGCCACCAGCAGCCTCTACACTGAAGCTTTCTTT CATSSLYTEAFF
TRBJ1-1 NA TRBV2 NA TGTGCCAGCAGTGACTCGAACAGGGCGAACACTGAAGCTTTCTTT CASSDSNRANTEAFF
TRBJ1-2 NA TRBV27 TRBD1 TGTGCCAGCAGTCCCCCGGGACAGCAATTTTATGGCTACACCTTC CASSPPGQQFYGYTF
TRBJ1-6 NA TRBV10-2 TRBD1 TGCGCCAGCAGGGAGACAGGGGGTTCACCCCTCCACTTT CASRETGGSPLHF
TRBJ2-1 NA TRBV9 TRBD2 TGTGCCAGCAGCGGGGGGGGACTACCGTACAATGAGCAGTTCTTC CASSGGGLPYNEQFF
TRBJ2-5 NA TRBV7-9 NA TGTGCCAGCAACCTTCCCGGGGAACAGGGAAAAGAGACCCAGTACTTC CASNLPGEQGKETQYF
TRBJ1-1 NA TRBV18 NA TGTGCCAGCTCACCAGGGAAGGGAGGGAACACTGAAGCTTTCTTT CASSPGKGGNTEAFF
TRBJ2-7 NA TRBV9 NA TGTGCCAGCAGCGTAGTCGATAGAGGGGGTGAGCAGTACTTC CASSVVDRGGEQYF
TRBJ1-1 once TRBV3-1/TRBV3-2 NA TGTGCCAGCAGCCAAGACAGGCCGAAAAACACTGAAGCTTTCTTT CASSQDRPKNTEAFF
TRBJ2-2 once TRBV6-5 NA TGTGCCAGCAGTACTCAGGGGAACACCGGGGAGCTGTTTTTT CASSTQGNTGELFF
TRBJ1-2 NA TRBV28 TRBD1 TGTGCCAGCAGGTCATTGGGGACAGGGGAAGGCTACACCTTC CASRSLGTGEGYTF
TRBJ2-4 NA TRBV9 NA TGTGCCAGCAGCCCTTACAGGGGACTAGCCAAAAACATTCAGTACTTC CASSPYRGLAKNIQYF
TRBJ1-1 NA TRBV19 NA TGTGCCAGTACCCCGGGAGGAGAAGCTTTCTTT CASTPGGEAFF